What follows are 21 T cell receptor beta chains derived from one specimen sequenced in a study of neoadjuvant anti-PD-1 for oral cavity cancer. Clones were sequenced by immunoSEQ multiplex PCR, and TCRdb holds only the in-frame ones, with some missing. The sample has around 62,000 clones; 79% are singletons. The sequences come from PBMCs, collected before nivolumab (anti-PD-1) treatment. The receptors derive from a person aged 40 to 85 with oral cavity squamous cell carcinoma.

The J gene is TRBJ2-3, the V gene TRBV5-1, with D unresolved. Germline V gives CDR1 SGHRS, CDR2 YFSETQ. V lost 0 bases and J lost 0, with 8 bases in between. This CDR3 spans 15 amino acids. CDR3 bases: TGCGCCAGCAGCTTGGGGAGATTTAGCACAGATACGCAGTATTTT. It codes for CASSLGRFSTDTQYF. The entire variable domain, with the rest obtained from reference TRBV5-1 and TRBJ2-3, is as follows: KAGVTQTPRYLIKTRGQQVTLSCSPISGHRSVSWYQQTPGQGLQFLFEYFSETQRNKGNFPGRFSGRQFSNSRSEMNVSTLELGDSALYLCASSLGRFSTDTQYFGPGTRLTVL.

The chain has TRBV6-5 and TRBJ1-5, with D unclear. This CDR3 has 14 amino acids. Trimming took off 5 bases at V and 0 bases at J, with 8 bases between the two ends. Per germline, CDR1 MNHEY and CDR2 SVGAGI. The CDR3 DNA reads as TGTGCCAGCAGTCCACAACTTAGCAATCAGCCCCAGCATTTT. Translated: CASSPQLSNQPQHF.

The chain recombines TRBV5-1 with TRBJ1-6; D gene uncertain. Between the trimmed V and J ends, which lost 7 bases and 0 bases, there was a span of 14 bases. Germline CDR1 is SGHRS and CDR2 is YFSETQ. This CDR3 is 16 amino acids long. The DNA of the CDR3 is TGCGCCAGCTCGCGATCGGGTTCCTCCTATAATTCACCCCTCCACTTT. It yields the protein CASSRSGSSYNSPLHF.

The CDR3 is CASSLPGGRDTQYF. The CDR3 coding sequence is TGTGCCAGCAGTTTACCGGGAGGTAGAGATACGCAGTATTTT. The chain uses TRBV28 and TRBJ2-3; 7 bases fit TRBD2. Germline lookup yields CDR1 MDHEN and CDR2 SYDVKM. V trimming: 2 bases; J trimming: 5 bases; junction bases outside the gene matches: 4. The length of the CDR3 is 14 residues.

The chain links TRBV5-1 to TRBJ2-1, with TRBD2 matching 12 bases. The V gene's germline CDR1 is SGHRS and CDR2 YFSETQ. V gave up 4 bases and J gave up 0 bases; unmatched junction bases: 8. This CDR3 is 18 amino acids long. CDR3: CASSPGTSGRSSYNEQFF. CDR3 sequence (DNA): TGCGCCAGCAGCCCCGGGACTAGCGGGCGGAGCTCCTACAATGAGCAGTTCTTC.

This clone is a singleton in its sample. This chain uses TRBV28 with TRBJ1-2, with a tentative D call TRBD1 (5 bases). This CDR3 has 11 amino acids. Trimming removed 6 bases at V and 8 bases at J, with 10 bases between. The germline V gene encodes CDR1 MDHEN and CDR2 SYDVKM. This chain's CDR3 is CASREGSGYTF. The CDR3 DNA reads as TGTGCCAGCAGAGAGGGGAGCGGCTACACCTTC.

There are a few counts of this clone. V gene TRBV6-5 combines with J gene TRBJ2-2, with 9 bases identical to TRBD2. This CDR3 comprises 15 residues. V lost 7 bases, J lost 5 bases, and 8 bases stayed unmatched. Germline CDR1 reads MNHEY; CDR2 reads SVGAGI. The CDR3 DNA reads TGTGCCAGCACCCTCAAAAGCGGGAGGACCGGGGAGCTGTTTTTT. It is translated as CASTLKSGRTGELFF.

The chain combines TRBV5-1 with TRBJ2-7; D perhaps matches TRBD1 (5 bases). The CDR3 has 13 residues. Germline-derived CDR1 and CDR2 are SGHRS and YFSETQ. The germline V and J ends were trimmed by 4 bases and 6 bases, with 14 bases remaining between them. CDR3 residues: CASSLGGASEQYF. The CDR3 nucleotides are TGCGCCAGCAGCCTGGGTGGGGCGAGCGAGCAGTACTTC.

The chain has TRBV7-8 and TRBJ1-1; 9 bases match TRBD1. The CDR3 loop spans 15 amino acids. Trimming cost V 2 bases and J 4 bases; bases outside gene matches: 5. The germline V gene has CDR1 SGHVS and CDR2 FQNEAQ. The CDR3 here is CASSLQGQGLTEAFF. CDR3 sequence (DNA): TGTGCCAGCAGCTTACAAGGACAGGGGCTCACTGAAGCTTTCTTT.

J is TRBJ1-1 and V is TRBV9; D not resolved. Germline V gene lookup returns CDR1 SGDLS and CDR2 YYNGEE. Trimming took 3 bases from V and 1 from J, leaving 10 bases between them. The CDR3 is made up of 14 amino acids. The CDR3 here is CASSAHTRNTEAFF. The CDR3 DNA sequence: TGTGCCAGCAGCGCCCACACGAGGAACACTGAAGCTTTCTTT.

This rearrangement joins TRBV10-2 to TRBJ2-3; maybe TRBD1 (7 bases). V lost 6 bases and J 2 bases, leaving 18 bases between the germline ends. Germline V gene sequence: CDR1 WSHSY, CDR2 SAAADI. The CDR3 has 16 residues. The CDR3 DNA reads TGCGCCAGCAGGTGGGGTAGACAGGGACTCACAGATACGCAGTATTTT. Translated, it gives CASRWGRQGLTDTQYF.

This chain links TRBV25-1 with TRBJ1-1; 7 positions agree with TRBD1. The CDR3 has 14 amino acids. Germline V CDR1 and CDR2: MGHDK, SYGVNS. V dropped 0 bases and J dropped 6; count of bases not matched to a gene: 4. CDR3 protein: CASSEYHRGAEAFF. In DNA, the CDR3 is TGTGCCAGCAGTGAATACCACAGGGGAGCTGAAGCTTTCTTT.

This clone appeared once. V gene TRBV9 combines with J gene TRBJ2-1; D is uncertain. Germline CDR1 is SGDLS and CDR2 is YYNGEE. CDR3 length: 16 amino acids. Trimming removed 0 bases at V and 0 bases at J, with 10 bases between. CDR3 residues: CASSVGAGRSYNEQFF. The CDR3 DNA is TGTGCCAGCAGCGTAGGAGCTGGCCGCTCCTACAATGAGCAGTTCTTC.

The chain recombines TRBV27 with TRBJ2-3; 7 bases line up with TRBD2. Losses at the gene ends were 5 bases for V and 1 base for J; bases not matched to a gene: 9. The CDR3 totals 16 residues. CDR1 and CDR2 from the germline V gene are MNHEY and SMNVEV (reference sequence). The CDR3, as DNA: TGTGCCAGCAGTCTCAGGGCTAGCGGAGGCACAGATACGCAGTATTTT. Translated: CASSLRASGGTDTQYF.

V is TRBV5-1 and J is TRBJ2-7, with D possibly TRBD2 on 6 matching bases. Germline values: CDR1 SGHRS, CDR2 YFSETQ. V gave up 1 base and J gave up 5 bases, with 10 bases separating them. The CDR3 has 13 residues. This chain's CDR3 is CASSLLGGDEQYF. CDR3 sequence (DNA): TGCGCCAGCAGCTTGCTCGGGGGTGACGAGCAGTACTTC.

The chain is built from TRBV28 and TRBJ2-3, with D possibly TRBD2 on 6 matching bases. The germline V gene has CDR1 MDHEN and CDR2 SYDVKM. The CDR3 is 16 amino acids. The V gene lost 6 bases and the J gene lost 0 bases, with 16 bases spanning the gap. In DNA form, the CDR3 reads TGTGCCAGCAGGCCGTGGGTGGGGGGTAGCACAGATACGCAGTATTTT. It yields the protein CASRPWVGGSTDTQYF.

On this clone itself: This sample also contains other DNA sequences that code for the same CDR3. This sequence joins TRBV4-2 and TRBJ1-2; the D is unclear. This CDR3 has 12 amino acids. V lost 0 bases and J 5 bases, leaving 4 bases between the germline ends. Germline-derived CDR1 and CDR2 are LGHNA and YNFKEQ. CDR3 coding DNA: TGTGCCAGCAGCCAAGACGCATATGGCTACACCTTC. Protein sequence: CASSQDAYGYTF.

The chain employs TRBV2 and TRBJ2-7; TRBD2 matches 8 bases. The germline gives CDR1 SNHLY, CDR2 FYNNEI. The length of the CDR3 is 17 residues. The trim removed 6 bases at V and 2 bases at J, leaving 15 bases unmatched. CDR3 DNA sequence: TGTGCCAGCAGGGCAAGCGGGGGACTCATTCTGCCCTACGAGCAGTACTTC. Encoded protein: CASRASGGLILPYEQYF.

J is TRBJ1-3 and V is TRBV7-7; D not certain. Germline CDR1 and CDR2: SSHAT and FNYEAQ (reference sequence). This CDR3 is built from 11 residues. V lost 5 bases to trimming and J lost 11 bases, with 10 bases between them. The CDR3 coding sequence is TGTGCCAGCAGCGACGGAGGCGCCATATATTTT. Amino acid sequence: CASSDGGAIYF.

This chain links TRBV9 with TRBJ2-1; 7 bases agree with TRBD2. The J segment lost 4 bases and the V segment lost 1 base, leaving 5 bases of the junction unmatched. Germline CDR1 SGDLS, CDR2 YYNGEE. This CDR3 spans 15 amino acids. The CDR3 sequence is CASSVQTGGYNEQFF. CDR3 sequence (DNA): TGTGCCAGCAGCGTACAGACCGGGGGGTACAATGAGCAGTTCTTC.

The chain carries TRBV5-1 and TRBJ2-7; D not resolved. V was trimmed by 0 bases and J by 6 bases, leaving 16 bases between them. The CDR3 sequence is 15 residues long. Looked up from germline, CDR1 is SGHRS and CDR2 is YFSETQ. The CDR3 DNA sequence: TGCGCCAGCAGCTTGGAGGGATTAGATGAGAGCGAGCAGTACTTC. Translation gives CASSLEGLDESEQYF.